One sample yielded the 16 T cell receptor beta chains listed below, sequenced in a study of T cell responses to AZD1222 COVID-19 vaccine. Method: immunoSEQ multiplex PCR; TCRdb's copy keeps in-frame clones and lacks some. The sample lists over 40,000 clones, about 88% occurring once. This specimen consisted of peripheral blood, obtained on day 0 of AZD1222 vaccination. Source of these receptors: an adult in good health.

The table lists this clone with a count of one. The chain employs TRBV19 and TRBJ1-2; 8 positions agree with TRBD1. V lost 3 bases and J lost 8; bases outside the gene matches: 14. CDR1 is LNHDA, CDR2 SQIVND, per germline (reference sequence). The CDR3 covers 16 residues. The CDR3 protein is CASSIPDRDYIGGYTF. The CDR3 nucleotides are TGTGCCAGTAGTATTCCGGACAGGGATTATATTGGCGGCTACACCTTC.

The rearrangement links TRBV6-2 or TRBV6-3 to TRBJ2-3; D remains ambiguous. Trimming removed 2 bases at V and 1 base at J, with 10 bases between. The CDR3 is made up of 15 amino acids. Germline CDR1 is MNHEY and CDR2 is SVGEGT. DNA of the CDR3: TGTGCCAGCAGTTACCGGGCAGTCCGCACAGATACGCAGTATTTT. Translation: CASSYRAVRTDTQYF.

The chain joins TRBV28 to TRBJ1-4, with D possibly being TRBD1 (5 bases). This CDR3 is 19 amino acids long. From germline, CDR1 is MDHEN and CDR2 SYDVKM. Trimming removed 0 bases from V and 7 bases from J, with 24 bases in between. CDR3 sequence: CASSLWGRGRALISEKLFF. CDR3 in DNA: TGTGCCAGCAGTTTATGGGGGCGGGGGAGGGCCCTTATCTCTGAAAAACTGTTTTTT.

The gene calls are TRBV27 and TRBJ1-6; a weak D match, TRBD1 (6 bases). Germline CDR1 is MNHEY and CDR2 is SMNVEV (reference sequence). Trimming took off 2 bases at V and 12 bases at J, with 23 bases between the two ends. The CDR3 is made up of 17 amino acids. Here the CDR3 reads CASSLRAGAGGVLPLHF. DNA of the CDR3: TGTGCCAGCAGTTTACGGGCGGGGGCCGGGGGCGTGTTACCCCTCCACTTT.

This clone has only a few counts. V gene TRBV7-2 combines with J gene TRBJ1-6; the D gene is possibly TRBD1 (6 bases). The V gene lost 4 bases and the J gene lost 5 bases, with 9 bases spanning the gap. The germline V gene has CDR1 SGHTA and CDR2 FQGNSA. The CDR3 consists of 14 residues. CDR3 in amino acids: CASSSGAHNSPLHF. In DNA form, the CDR3 reads TGTGCCAGCAGCTCGGGGGCTCATAATTCACCCCTCCACTTT. Drawing the rest from reference TRBV7-2 and TRBJ1-6, the complete variable domain is GAGVSQSPSNKVTEKGKDVELRCDPISGHTALYWYRQSLGQGLEFLIYFQGNSAPDKSGLPSDRFSAERTGGSVSTLTIQRTQQEDSAVYLCASSSGAHNSPLHFGNGTRLTVT.

The rearrangement uses TRBV19 and TRBJ2-7, with D possibly matching TRBD1 (5 bases). The V and J ends lost 3 bases and 3 bases respectively, with 9 bases between them. CDR3 length: 13 residues. CDR1 is LNHDA, CDR2 SQIVND, per germline (reference sequence). CDR3 coding DNA: TGTGCCAGTAGTATTCCAGGGTTCTACGAGCAGTACTTC. This sequence encodes CASSIPGFYEQYF.

In the case of this clone: At the DNA level, this CDR3 is encoded by other sequences in the same sample as well. This chain connects TRBV5-1 to TRBJ1-4, with D perhaps matching TRBD1 (5 bases). V gave up 4 bases and J gave up 0 bases, with 10 bases separating them. The CDR3 has 15 amino acids. In germline, CDR1 is SGHRS, CDR2 YFSETQ. The CDR3 DNA reads TGCGCCAGCAGCAAATTAGGGGCAACTAATGAAAAACTGTTTTTT. Its translation: CASSKLGATNEKLFF.

This rearrangement joins TRBV3-1 (or the pseudogene TRBV3-2) to TRBJ1-1; D call uncertain. Germline V gene sequence: CDR1 LGHDT, CDR2 YNNKEL (reference sequence). The V end lost 0 bases, the J end lost 0 bases, and 2 bases lay between the germline ends. The CDR3 extends over 13 amino acids. The CDR3, as DNA: TGTGCCAGCAGCCAAGATTTGAACACTGAAGCTTTCTTT. Encoded protein: CASSQDLNTEAFF.

This clone appeared a single time. The chain carries TRBV19 and TRBJ2-2, with 10 bases identical to TRBD1. The V and J ends lost 6 bases and 0 bases, in that order; junction bases with no gene match: 10. This CDR3 comprises 18 residues. In germline, CDR1 is LNHDA, CDR2 SQIVND (reference sequence). CDR3 DNA: TGTGCCAGTAGCCAGACCGGGACAGGGGAATCGAACACCGGGGAGCTGTTTTTT. Protein sequence: CASSQTGTGESNTGELFF.

V is TRBV2 and J is TRBJ1-4; D perhaps matches TRBD1 (5 bases). Trimming took off 5 bases at V and 7 bases at J, with 17 bases between the two ends. The CDR3 runs to 15 residues. Germline V CDR1 and CDR2: SNHLY, FYNNEI. CDR3 sequence (DNA): TGTGCCAGCAGTTTACAGGTTCGTTCCGGTGAAAAACTGTTTTTT. Protein sequence: CASSLQVRSGEKLFF.

This sequence joins TRBV5-4 and TRBJ1-2; possible D gene TRBD1, 5 bases. The CDR3 sequence is 14 residues long. Deletions cut 4 bases from V and 0 bases from J, with 10 bases between. In germline, CDR1 is SGHNT, CDR2 YYREEE (reference sequence). CDR3 amino acids: CASSPPTANYGYTF. The CDR3 coding sequence is TGTGCCAGCAGCCCCCCGACAGCTAACTATGGCTACACCTTC.

This chain connects TRBV7-6 to TRBJ2-2; D unresolved. CDR1 and CDR2 (germline): SGHVS, FNYEAQ. Trimming stripped 4 bases from V and 7 bases from J, with 7 bases between. CDR3 length: 12 residues. CDR3 residues: CASSSQFGELFF. The CDR3 nucleotides are TGTGCCAGCAGCTCCCAGTTCGGGGAGCTGTTTTTT.

The chain has TRBV7-2 and TRBJ1-3; D is ambiguous. The V gene lost 5 bases and the J gene lost 4 bases, with 12 bases spanning the gap. Per germline, CDR1 SGHTA and CDR2 FQGNSA. The CDR3 has 14 amino acids. The CDR3: CASSISSQGNTIYF. The CDR3 DNA reads as TGTGCCAGCAGCATCAGCTCACAGGGAAACACCATATATTTT.

The chain employs TRBV19 and TRBJ2-5; D possibly uses TRBD1 or TRBD2 (6 bases each). The ends were cut back, 10 bases at V and 5 bases at J, with 14 bases in the middle. The CDR3 sequence is 12 residues long. Germline V lookup: CDR1 LNHDA, CDR2 SQIVND (reference sequence). CDR3 sequence (DNA): TGTGCCACACGGGGGCCCGGGGAGACCCAGTACTTC. Protein sequence: CATRGPGETQYF.

The CDR3, as DNA: TGTGCCAGCATCCCCGGTGGACAGCTAATCTCTGGGGCCAACGTCCTGACTTTC. Its translation is CASIPGGQLISGANVLTF. The chain joins TRBV28 to TRBJ2-6, with a tentative D call TRBD1 (6 bases). Trimming removed 7 bases at V and 0 bases at J, with 19 bases between. From germline, CDR1 is MDHEN and CDR2 SYDVKM. The CDR3 contains 18 residues. The variable domain in full, with the rest retrieved from reference TRBV28 and TRBJ2-6, is DVKVTQSSRYLVKRTGEKVFLECVQDMDHENMFWYRQDPGLGLRLIYFSYDVKMKEKGDIPEGYSVSREKKERFSLILESASTNQTSMYLCASIPGGQLISGANVLTFGAGSRLTVL.

This rearrangement joins TRBV4-3 to TRBJ1-4; D not certain. The CDR3 length is 14 residues. Trimming removed 0 bases at V and 7 bases at J, with 9 bases between. Per the germline V gene, CDR1 is LGHNA and CDR2 is YSLEER. The CDR3 reads CASSQDPGVEKLFF. The CDR3 DNA follows: TGCGCCAGCAGCCAAGATCCCGGGGTTGAAAAACTGTTTTTT.